What follows is one TCR beta chain and its context. Sequencing ends 3 residues short of the CDR3 end; the germline J gene provides the rest. Assay: immunoSEQ multiplex PCR; the TCRdb copy retains only in-frame clones and omits some. Its table lists 25,000 to 35,000 clones. V lost 6 bases to trimming and J lost 2 bases, with 8 bases between them. Germline V gene sequence: CDR1 DFQATT, CDR2 SNEGSKA (reference sequence). The CDR3 is made up of 12 amino acids. This specimen belongs to a study of T cells in women clearing cervical HPV infection. The sample taken for sequencing was blood buffy coat. V is TRBV20-1 and J is TRBJ1-5; TRBD1 is a possible D gene (6 bases). This receptor was identified in a woman between 18 and 75 years old with a cervical HPV16 infection that either progressed to CIN3+ or cleared (not recorded which). CDR3: CSARQGNQPQHF. CDR3 DNA (partial): TGCAGTGCAAGACAGGGCAATCAGCCC.